This entry describes one TCR beta chain. TCRdb keeps only in-frame clones here, not all; method: immunoSEQ multiplex PCR. The top ten clones hold about 13% of a sample with around 60,000 clones, roughly 90% of them seen once. These data originate in a study of blood T cell repertoires in COVID-19. V shed 5 bases, J shed 2 bases, and the junction held 8 bases outside the gene matches. From germline, CDR1 is MNHEY and CDR2 SMNVEV (reference sequence). The CDR3 spans 15 residues. The sequence was collected from a man aged 60-69 years with active COVID-19. V usage is TRBV27 and J usage is TRBJ2-7, with 8 bases that match TRBD2. The sample consisted of peripheral blood. CDR3 residues: CASSLAGGAPYEQYF. The CDR3 DNA sequence: TGTGCCAGCAGTCTGGCGGGGGGCGCCCCCTACGAGCAGTACTTC.